The TCR beta chain described here comes from a study of blood T cell repertoires in COVID-19 (dated by TCRdb to between 2020 and 2021). In terms of the full investigation: Samples from collaborators originated in the United States, Italy and Spain and spanned both the acute and convalescent phases of COVID-19. The material from the prospective study consisted of cDNA or gDNA derived from T cells, B-cell-depleted T cells, or PBMCs. The dataset comprised deeply sampled blood TCRbeta repertoires from subjects exposed to, actively infected with, or recovered from COVID-19. The repertoires were made available in a free public database intended to serve as a resource for research on the immune response to SARS-CoV-2. The samples were drawn from two sources: the first 160 participants of the ongoing ImmuneRACE study, and 950 to 1,500 subjects contributed by 6 global collaborators. Sample metadata almost always included a de-identified subject ID, COVID-19 status, age in years and sex. Where available, HLA class I and class II types were obtained from metadata supplied by the sample provider rather than from assay-based typing. The investigation overall reported the following: Clinical and demographic metadata were provided uncurated, with the amount varying by source and participant.

TCRbeta CDR3 regions were amplified from genomic DNA by means of the immunoSEQ Assay, a bias-controlled multiplex PCR. Turning to the authors' computational methods: Within the assay, amplification of reference gene primers was used to estimate how many nucleated cells each sample contained. To quantify the absolute abundance of each unique TCRbeta CDR3 rearrangement, sequence reads were collapsed and filtered. For each sample, productive Simpson clonality was calculated by taking the square root of Simpson's diversity index across productive rearrangements. TCRdb took over this immuneACCESS table, retaining in-frame rearrangements with V and J assigned. Such tables are incomplete; in checked studies, under half of the missing clones stem from an unresolved V gene, and the remainder is unexplained. From that table come the V and J calls and clone size; the DNA was used to work out D and trimming. This sample has 130,000 or so clones in its table, and approximately 87% of those were observed once. The biggest ten clones account for about 2% of the sample.

Here V drops 0 bases and J drops 4 bases, and the junction holds 7 bases not matched to any gene. CDR1 and CDR2 were assigned from the germline V gene as SGHRS and YFSETQ. The CDR3 spans 15 residues, from the cysteine through the phenylalanine. Only CDR3 DNA is held: 45 bases, read in frame from base 1. In the case of this clone: Its antigen target is currently unknown. Base qualities were left out, and no much larger clone turns up one base away.

Whole blood was collected in K2EDTA tubes by collaborating institutions according to the institutions' own protocols. Collaborator samples were shipped for TCRbeta analysis as frozen whole blood, isolated PBMCs, or DNA extracted from either sample type. Sequenced sample: peripheral blood. The chain joins TRBV5-1 to TRBJ2-7, and 7 bases in between align with TRBD1. The source is a man aged 65-85 years with active COVID-19. The CDR3 protein: CASSLGQGSKYEQYF. The nucleotides read TGCGCCAGCAGCTTGGGACAGGGCTCAAAGTACGAGCAGTACTTC.